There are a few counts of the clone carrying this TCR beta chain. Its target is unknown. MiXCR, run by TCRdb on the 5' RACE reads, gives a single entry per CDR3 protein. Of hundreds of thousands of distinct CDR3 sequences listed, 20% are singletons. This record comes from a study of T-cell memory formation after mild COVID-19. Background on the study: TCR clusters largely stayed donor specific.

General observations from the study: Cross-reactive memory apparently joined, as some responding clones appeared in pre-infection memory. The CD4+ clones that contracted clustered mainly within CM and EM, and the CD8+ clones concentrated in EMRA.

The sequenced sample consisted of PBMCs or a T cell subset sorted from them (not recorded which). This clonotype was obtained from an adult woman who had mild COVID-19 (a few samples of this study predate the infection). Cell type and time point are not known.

The CDR3 spells CATSEVGFQPQHF. CDR3 sequence (DNA): TGTGCCACCAGTGAGGTAGGGTTCCAGCCCCAGCATTTT. The chain employs TRBV24-1 and TRBJ1-5, with unresolved D. Germline V gene sequence: CDR1 KGHDR, CDR2 SFDVKD. The CDR3 covers 13 residues. The V and J ends lost 4 bases and 7 bases respectively, with 10 bases between them.